These 11 T cell receptor beta chains originate from one sample sequenced in a study of cytomegalovirus exposure and HLA in healthy donors. 60 Vbeta and 13 Jbeta primers were used in PCR. TCRdb keeps only in-frame clones here, not all; method: immunoSEQ multiplex PCR. This sample has just over 80,000 clones, with around 79% found just once. The specimen was PBMCs. These receptors were collected from a man younger than 30 in good health and CMV-seropositive.

The chain employs TRBV11-3 and TRBJ2-5; a weak D match, TRBD2 (6 bases). Germline CDR1 is SGHNT and CDR2 is YENEEA. V was cut by 5 bases and J by 1 base, with 14 bases left in between. The CDR3 totals 15 residues. The CDR3 loop is CASSRGTGLQETQYF. The CDR3 DNA is TGTGCCAGCAGCCGGGGGACGGGGCTCCAAGAGACCCAGTACTTC.

This chain links TRBV5-1 with TRBJ2-1, with 7 bases lining up with TRBD2. The CDR3 length is 15 residues. V was pared by 7 bases and J by 7 bases, with 14 bases of the junction left unmatched. Looked up from germline, CDR1 is SGHRS and CDR2 is YFSETQ. The CDR3 region has the DNA TGCGCCAGCCGCAGGGAGGGCCGGGTGGGTAATGAGCAGTTCTTC. Protein: CASRREGRVGNEQFF.

This chain links TRBV28 with TRBJ1-5; 9 bases line up with TRBD1. CDR3 length: 16 residues. With V trimmed by 6 bases and J by 7 bases, 13 bases remained unmatched. Germline CDR1 is MDHEN and CDR2 is SYDVKM. The CDR3 spells CASSRPTGGPGQPQHF. CDR3 nucleotides: TGTGCCAGCAGCCGACCTACAGGGGGCCCAGGGCAGCCCCAGCATTTT.

The gene calls are TRBV2 and TRBJ1-1; TRBD1 might be the D (5 bases). The CDR3 consists of 13 residues. The germline V and J ends were trimmed by 5 bases and 1 base, with 8 bases remaining between them. Germline V gives CDR1 SNHLY, CDR2 FYNNEI. CDR3 DNA: TGTGCCAGCAGTTCCCAGGGGAACACTGAAGCTTTCTTT. It specifies CASSSQGNTEAFF.

This chain connects TRBV6-5 to TRBJ2-7, with TRBD1 identical over 7 bases. CDR1 is MNHEY and CDR2 is SVGAGI in the germline V gene. Unmatched junction bases numbered 8, after V lost 6 bases and J lost 6 bases. The CDR3 covers 13 residues. CDR3 protein: CASSRTGASEQYF. In nucleotides, the CDR3 is TGTGCCAGCAGCCGGACAGGCGCAAGCGAGCAGTACTTC.

This chain uses TRBV10-2 with TRBJ2-3, with TRBD2 matching over 8 bases. CDR1 is WSHSY, CDR2 SAAADI, per germline. Trimming cost V 5 bases and J 2 bases; bases outside gene matches: 6. CDR3 length equals 15 residues. The CDR3 loop reads CASSRRAGATDTQYF. The CDR3 DNA is TGCGCCAGCAGTCGGAGAGCGGGAGCCACAGATACGCAGTATTTT.

The genes are TRBV2 and TRBJ2-7; 13 bases map to TRBD2. CDR3 length: 16 residues. Losses at the gene ends were 3 bases for V and 2 bases for J; bases not matched to a gene: 4. CDR1 is SNHLY, CDR2 FYNNEI, per germline. CDR3 loop: CASSEGTSGDTYEQYF. CDR3 sequence (DNA): TGTGCCAGCAGTGAGGGGACTAGCGGGGATACCTACGAGCAGTACTTC.

V usage is TRBV7-8 and J usage is TRBJ1-2, with 10 positions matching TRBD1. Germline V CDR1 and CDR2: SGHVS, FQNEAQ. With 7 bases clipped from V and 3 bases from J, the junction kept 8 bases outside the gene matches. The CDR3 loop spans 15 amino acids. In DNA form, the CDR3 reads TGTGCCAGCACCCTTACTGGACAGGGGGACTATGGCTACACCTTC. The encoded protein is CASTLTGQGDYGYTF.

The chain's CDR3 is CASSIPRDSPQETQYF. In DNA form, the CDR3 reads TGTGCCAGCAGCATCCCTCGGGACAGCCCCCAAGAGACCCAGTACTTC. The chain couples TRBV21-1 to TRBJ2-5; the table's D call, TRBD1, has no DNA check behind it. TRBV21-1 is assigned pseudogene status. The CDR3 extends over 16 amino acids.

The rearrangement joins TRBV6-5 to TRBJ2-7, with TRBD2 identical over 7 bases. CDR3 size: 14 residues. Per the germline V gene, CDR1 is MNHEY and CDR2 is SVGAGI. V shed 0 bases, J shed 4 bases, and the junction held 3 bases outside the gene matches. In DNA, the CDR3 is TGTGCCAGCAGTTACTCGCGGGACTATTACGAGCAGTACTTC. It specifies CASSYSRDYYEQYF.

This rearrangement joins TRBV27 to TRBJ1-1; possibly TRBD1 for D (6 bases). The V end lost 5 bases, the J end lost 5 bases, and 12 bases lay between the germline ends. The CDR3 is 13 residues long. From germline, CDR1 is MNHEY and CDR2 SMNVEV (reference sequence). CDR3 nucleotide sequence: TGTGCCAGCAGTGCAGGGGCTGGAACTGAAGCTTTCTTT. It codes for CASSAGAGTEAFF.